This is a list of T cell receptor beta chains from one sample in a study of regulatory T cells in long-lasting Graves disease. TCRdb independently ran MiXCR on the multiplex PCR reads; one entry per CDR3 protein. This table has nearly 350,000 distinct CDR3 sequences, roughly a fifth appearing once. The sample consisted of peripheral blood mononuclear cells (PBMCs), taken when the disease was refractory, from a patient treated with antithyroid drugs. These receptors were obtained from a female donor with Graves disease. Each CDR3 is given with its conserved first and last residue. D genes are given only for firm matches. Size tells how often a clone was seen (once, few, many) or the class of an expanded clone, and some rows leave it out.

v_call: TRBV20-1; j_call: TRBJ2-7; clone_size: many; d_call: NA; cdr3_aa: CSARKDYPREQYF; cdr3_nt: TGCAGTGCCAGGAAAGACTATCCTAGGGAGCAGTACTTC
v_call: TRBV9; j_call: TRBJ2-2; clone_size: NA; d_call: NA; cdr3_aa: CASSPRASGGINTGELFF; cdr3_nt: TGTGCCAGCAGCCCCCGGGCCTCCGGGGGAATAAACACCGGGGAGCTGTTTTTT
v_call: TRBV5-1; j_call: TRBJ1-2; clone_size: few; d_call: NA; cdr3_aa: CASGQRGESNYGYTF; cdr3_nt: TGCGCCAGCGGACAGAGGGGAGAATCTAACTATGGCTACACCTTC
v_call: TRBV6-5; j_call: TRBJ2-2; clone_size: NA; d_call: TRBD1; cdr3_aa: CASSYPRTGTGELFF; cdr3_nt: TGTGCCAGCAGTTACCCCCGGACAGGTACCGGGGAGCTGTTTTTT
v_call: TRBV12-5; j_call: TRBJ1-2; clone_size: NA; d_call: TRBD1; cdr3_aa: CASGFNRDRGNYGYTF; cdr3_nt: TGTGCTAGTGGTTTTAACCGGGACAGGGGAAACTATGGCTACACCTTC
v_call: TRBV11-2; j_call: TRBJ2-7; clone_size: few; d_call: NA; cdr3_aa: CASSLDSDRNSYEQYF; cdr3_nt: TGTGCCAGCAGCTTAGACTCTGACAGGAACTCCTACGAGCAGTACTTC
v_call: TRBV20-1; j_call: TRBJ1-5; clone_size: many; d_call: NA; cdr3_aa: CSAKAGIGEPQHF; cdr3_nt: TGCAGTGCCAAGGCAGGAATAGGGGAGCCCCAGCATTTT
v_call: TRBV20-1; j_call: TRBJ1-2; clone_size: NA; d_call: NA; cdr3_aa: CSARDLAGLRNYGYTF; cdr3_nt: TGCAGTGCTAGAGATTTGGCGGGCCTCAGAAACTATGGCTACACCTTC
v_call: TRBV12-3/TRBV12-4; j_call: TRBJ1-1; clone_size: many; d_call: NA; cdr3_aa: CASSIMLGHFKGLNTEAFF; cdr3_nt: TGTGCCAGCAGCATTATGCTTGGACACTTCAAGGGGCTGAACACTGAAGCTTTCTTT
v_call: TRBV2; j_call: TRBJ2-1; clone_size: NA; d_call: NA; cdr3_aa: CASRSRQSSYSEQFF; cdr3_nt: TGTGCCAGCAGATCCCGACAGAGCTCCTACAGTGAGCAGTTCTTC
v_call: TRBV28; j_call: TRBJ1-4; clone_size: many; d_call: NA; cdr3_aa: CASQNHGRQRFEKLFF; cdr3_nt: TGTGCCAGCCAGAACCATGGACGCCAAAGGTTCGAGAAACTGTTTTTT
v_call: TRBV18; j_call: TRBJ2-2; clone_size: NA; d_call: NA; cdr3_aa: CASSPLSANTGELFF; cdr3_nt: TGTGCCAGCTCACCACTCTCCGCGAACACCGGGGAGCTGTTTTTT
v_call: TRBV10-1; j_call: TRBJ1-2; clone_size: many; d_call: TRBD1; cdr3_aa: CASSSGQGHGYTF; cdr3_nt: TGCGCCAGCAGTTCCGGACAGGGCCATGGCTACACCTTC
v_call: TRBV30; j_call: TRBJ1-2; clone_size: few; d_call: NA; cdr3_aa: CAWSLGGAYYGYTF; cdr3_nt: TGTGCCTGGAGTTTGGGGGGCGCGTACTATGGCTACACCTTC
v_call: TRBV27; j_call: TRBJ2-7; clone_size: few; d_call: NA; cdr3_aa: CASSASGTPSYEQYF; cdr3_nt: TGTGCCAGCAGTGCATCCGGGACGCCATCCTACGAGCAGTACTTC
v_call: TRBV10-3; j_call: TRBJ2-2; clone_size: NA; d_call: TRBD2; cdr3_aa: CAISGTSGSTGELFF; cdr3_nt: TGTGCCATCAGTGGGACTAGCGGGAGCACCGGGGAGCTGTTTTTT
v_call: TRBV3-1; j_call: TRBJ1-1; clone_size: few; d_call: NA; cdr3_aa: CASSQDGGSFQENTEAFF; cdr3_nt: TGTGCCAGCAGCCAAGATGGGGGGTCATTTCAGGAGAACACTGAAGCTTTCTTT
v_call: TRBV20-1; j_call: TRBJ1-2; clone_size: many; d_call: TRBD1; cdr3_aa: CSARDRNNYGYTF; cdr3_nt: TGCAGTGCTAGGGACAGGAATAACTATGGCTACACCTTC
v_call: TRBV18; j_call: TRBJ1-2; clone_size: NA; d_call: TRBD1; cdr3_aa: CASSPGTGGGYAF; cdr3_nt: TGTGCCAGCTCACCAGGGACAGGGGGTGGCTACGCCTTC
v_call: TRBV12-3/TRBV12-4; j_call: TRBJ1-2; clone_size: many; d_call: TRBD1; cdr3_aa: CASSLVTGVTYGYTF; cdr3_nt: TGTGCCAGCAGTTTAGTGACAGGGGTTACCTATGGCTACACCTTC
v_call: TRBV10-3; j_call: TRBJ2-2; clone_size: NA; d_call: TRBD1; cdr3_aa: CAISESPGQGNTGELFF; cdr3_nt: TGTGCCATCAGTGAATCACCGGGACAGGGGAACACCGGGGAGCTGTTTTTT
v_call: TRBV4-1; j_call: TRBJ1-2; clone_size: NA; d_call: TRBD1; cdr3_aa: CASSHPIGGGYTF; cdr3_nt: TGCGCCAGCAGCCACCCGATAGGGGGCGGCTACACCTTC
v_call: TRBV11-3; j_call: TRBJ2-7; clone_size: NA; d_call: NA; cdr3_aa: CASSLTGEQYF; cdr3_nt: TGTGCCAGCAGCTTGACCGGAGAGCAGTACTTC
v_call: TRBV5-6; j_call: TRBJ2-5; clone_size: NA; d_call: NA; cdr3_aa: CASSLLFGEETQYF; cdr3_nt: TGTGCCAGCAGCCTCCTGTTCGGCGAAGAGACCCAGTACTTC
v_call: TRBV10-2; j_call: TRBJ1-1; clone_size: few; d_call: NA; cdr3_aa: CASSVDGNTEAFF; cdr3_nt: TGCGCCAGCAGTGTGGACGGTAACACTGAAGCTTTCTTT
v_call: TRBV5-1; j_call: TRBJ1-4; clone_size: many; d_call: NA; cdr3_aa: CASSLAGTGGEKLFF; cdr3_nt: TGCGCCAGCAGCTTGGCCGGGACCGGAGGGGAAAAACTGTTTTTT
v_call: TRBV11-2; j_call: TRBJ2-5; clone_size: many; d_call: NA; cdr3_aa: CASSPYHETQYF; cdr3_nt: TGTGCCAGCAGCCCCTACCACGAGACCCAGTACTTC
v_call: TRBV27; j_call: TRBJ1-2; clone_size: NA; d_call: NA; cdr3_aa: CASSLGGPYYGYTF; cdr3_nt: TGTGCCAGCAGCCTCGGGGGGCCCTACTATGGCTACACCTTC
v_call: TRBV7-2; j_call: TRBJ2-2; clone_size: few; d_call: NA; cdr3_aa: CASSPRTLTVPGELFF; cdr3_nt: TGTGCCAGCAGCCCACGAACCCTGACTGTCCCCGGGGAGCTGTTTTTT
v_call: TRBV27; j_call: TRBJ1-1; clone_size: NA; d_call: NA; cdr3_aa: CASSALGAGEAFF; cdr3_nt: TGTGCCAGCAGTGCTTTGGGGGCAGGTGAAGCTTTCTTT
v_call: TRBV3-1; j_call: TRBJ2-2; clone_size: NA; d_call: NA; cdr3_aa: CASSHTATGNTGELFF; cdr3_nt: TGTGCCAGCAGCCACACCGCGACAGGAAACACCGGGGAGCTGTTTTTT
v_call: TRBV27; j_call: TRBJ1-2; clone_size: many; d_call: NA; cdr3_aa: CASQQTAWPYGYTF; cdr3_nt: TGTGCCAGCCAGCAAACCGCCTGGCCCTATGGCTACACCTTC
v_call: TRBV2; j_call: TRBJ2-6; clone_size: many; d_call: NA; cdr3_aa: CASSAAEGAGANVLTF; cdr3_nt: TGTGCCAGCAGTGCCGCGGAGGGGGCTGGGGCCAACGTCCTGACTTTC
v_call: TRBV5-6; j_call: TRBJ2-7; clone_size: few; d_call: TRBD2; cdr3_aa: CASSLLAGAAYEQYF; cdr3_nt: TGTGCCAGCAGCTTACTAGCGGGAGCTGCCTACGAGCAGTACTTC
v_call: TRBV6-2/TRBV6-3; j_call: TRBJ2-5; clone_size: many; d_call: TRBD1; cdr3_aa: CASSYLDRGREETQYF; cdr3_nt: TGTGCCAGCAGTTACCTGGACAGGGGGCGCGAAGAGACCCAGTACTTC
v_call: TRBV7-2; j_call: TRBJ1-2; clone_size: many; d_call: NA; cdr3_aa: CASSLERGRAAYGYTF; cdr3_nt: TGTGCCAGCAGCTTAGAGAGGGGACGGGCCGCCTATGGCTACACCTTC
v_call: TRBV19; j_call: TRBJ1-2; clone_size: NA; d_call: NA; cdr3_aa: CASSTARQETHYGYTF; cdr3_nt: TGTGCCAGTAGTACCGCGCGACAGGAAACACACTATGGCTACACCTTC
v_call: TRBV4-1; j_call: TRBJ2-5; clone_size: many; d_call: TRBD1; cdr3_aa: CASSQSGQGIAGTQYF; cdr3_nt: TGCGCCAGCAGTCAGTCGGGACAGGGGATCGCCGGGACCCAGTACTTC
v_call: TRBV18; j_call: TRBJ1-5; clone_size: NA; d_call: NA; cdr3_aa: CASSPLGGRSNQPQHF; cdr3_nt: TGTGCCAGCTCACCTCTCGGGGGGCGCAGCAATCAGCCCCAGCATTTT
v_call: TRBV3-1; j_call: TRBJ1-1; clone_size: NA; d_call: TRBD1; cdr3_aa: CASNQGGGAEAFF; cdr3_nt: TGTGCCAGCAACCAGGGGGGGGGGGCTGAAGCTTTCTTT
v_call: TRBV6-2/TRBV6-3; j_call: TRBJ1-3; clone_size: few; d_call: NA; cdr3_aa: CASSYSKVGTLSGNTIYF; cdr3_nt: TGTGCCAGCAGTTACTCGAAGGTCGGGACCCTCTCTGGAAACACCATATATTTT